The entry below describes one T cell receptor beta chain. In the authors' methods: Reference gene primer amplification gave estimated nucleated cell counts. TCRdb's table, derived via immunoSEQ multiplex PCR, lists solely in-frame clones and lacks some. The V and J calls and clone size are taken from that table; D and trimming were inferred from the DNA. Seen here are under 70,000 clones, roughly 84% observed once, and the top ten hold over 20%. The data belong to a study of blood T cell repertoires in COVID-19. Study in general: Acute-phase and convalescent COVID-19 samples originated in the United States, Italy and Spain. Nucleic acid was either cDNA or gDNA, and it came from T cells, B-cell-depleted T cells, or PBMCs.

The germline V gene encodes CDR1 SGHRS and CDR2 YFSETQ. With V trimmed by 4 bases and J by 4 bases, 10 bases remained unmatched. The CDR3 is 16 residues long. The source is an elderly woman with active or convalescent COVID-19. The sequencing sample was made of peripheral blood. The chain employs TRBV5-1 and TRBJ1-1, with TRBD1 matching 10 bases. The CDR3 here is CASSPLTGTGATEAFF. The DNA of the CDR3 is TGCGCCAGCAGCCCTTTAACCGGGACAGGGGCCACTGAAGCTTTCTTT.